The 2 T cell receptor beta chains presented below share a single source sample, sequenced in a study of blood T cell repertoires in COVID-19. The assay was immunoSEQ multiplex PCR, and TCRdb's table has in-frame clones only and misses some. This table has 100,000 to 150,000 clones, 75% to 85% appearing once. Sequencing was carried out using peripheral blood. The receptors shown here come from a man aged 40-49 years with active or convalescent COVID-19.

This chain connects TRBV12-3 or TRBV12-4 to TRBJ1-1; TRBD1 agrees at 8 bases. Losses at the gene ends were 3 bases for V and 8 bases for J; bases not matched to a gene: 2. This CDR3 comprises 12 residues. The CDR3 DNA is TGTGCCAGCAGTTTGGGGACAGGCGAAGCTTTCTTT. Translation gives CASSLGTGEAFF.

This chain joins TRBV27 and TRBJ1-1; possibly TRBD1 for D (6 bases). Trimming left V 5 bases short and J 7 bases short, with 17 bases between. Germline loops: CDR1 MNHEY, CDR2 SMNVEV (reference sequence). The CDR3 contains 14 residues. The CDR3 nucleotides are TGTGCCAGCAGTCCGGGAGGGGGGGGGATTGAAGCTTTCTTT. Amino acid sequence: CASSPGGGGIEAFF.